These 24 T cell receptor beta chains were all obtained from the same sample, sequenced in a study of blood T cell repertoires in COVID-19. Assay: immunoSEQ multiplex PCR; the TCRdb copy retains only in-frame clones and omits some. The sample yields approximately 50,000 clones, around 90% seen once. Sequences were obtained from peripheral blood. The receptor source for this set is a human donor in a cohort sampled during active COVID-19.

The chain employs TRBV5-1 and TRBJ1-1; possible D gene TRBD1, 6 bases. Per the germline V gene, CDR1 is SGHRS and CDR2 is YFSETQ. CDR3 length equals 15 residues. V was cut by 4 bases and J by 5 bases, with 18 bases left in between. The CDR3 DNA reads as TGCGCCAGCAGCCCCCTTGGGGGCGGATATACTGAAGCTTTCTTT. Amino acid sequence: CASSPLGGGYTEAFF.

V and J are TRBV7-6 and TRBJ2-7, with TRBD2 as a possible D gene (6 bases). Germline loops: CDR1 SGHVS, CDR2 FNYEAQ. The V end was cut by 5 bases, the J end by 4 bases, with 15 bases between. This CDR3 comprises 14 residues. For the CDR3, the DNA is TGTGCCAGCAGCGGTTACAACGGGGGATACGAGCAGTACTTC. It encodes CASSGYNGGYEQYF.

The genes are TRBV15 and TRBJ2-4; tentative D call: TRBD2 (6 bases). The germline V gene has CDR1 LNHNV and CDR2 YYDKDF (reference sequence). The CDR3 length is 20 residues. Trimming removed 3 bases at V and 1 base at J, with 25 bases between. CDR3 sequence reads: CATSSGVLSTSKYAKNIQYF. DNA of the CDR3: TGTGCCACCAGCAGTGGGGTTCTAAGTACTAGCAAGTATGCCAAAAACATTCAGTACTTC. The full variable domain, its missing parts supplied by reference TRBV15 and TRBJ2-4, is DAMVIQNPRYQVTQFGKPVTLSCSQTLNHNVMYWYQQKSSQAPKLLFHYYDKDFNNEADTPDNFQSRRPNTSFCFLDIRSPGLGDTAMYLCATSSGVLSTSKYAKNIQYFGAGTRLSVL.

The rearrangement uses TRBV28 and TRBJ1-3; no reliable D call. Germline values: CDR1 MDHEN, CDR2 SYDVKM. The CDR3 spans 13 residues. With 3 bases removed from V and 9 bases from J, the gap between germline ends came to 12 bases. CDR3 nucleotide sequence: TGTGCCAGCAGTTTCGGAGGTGTATTCACCATATATTTT. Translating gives CASSFGGVFTIYF.

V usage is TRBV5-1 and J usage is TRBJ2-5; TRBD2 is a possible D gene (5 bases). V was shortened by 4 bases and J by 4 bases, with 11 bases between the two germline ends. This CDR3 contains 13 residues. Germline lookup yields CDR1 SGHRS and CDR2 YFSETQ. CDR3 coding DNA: TGCGCCAGCAGCATGGGAGTTGGAGAGACCCAGTACTTC. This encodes CASSMGVGETQYF.

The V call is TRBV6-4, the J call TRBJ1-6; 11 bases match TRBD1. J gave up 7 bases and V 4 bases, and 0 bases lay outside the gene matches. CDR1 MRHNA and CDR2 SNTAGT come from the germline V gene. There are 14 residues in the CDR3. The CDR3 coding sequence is TGTGCCAGCAGTGGGACAGGGGGCAATTCACCCCTCCACTTT. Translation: CASSGTGGNSPLHF.

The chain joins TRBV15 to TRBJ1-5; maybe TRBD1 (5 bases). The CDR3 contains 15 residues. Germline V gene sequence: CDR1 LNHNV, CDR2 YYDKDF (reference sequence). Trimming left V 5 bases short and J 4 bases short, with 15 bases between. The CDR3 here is CATSREPGGNQPQHF. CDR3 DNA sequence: TGTGCCACCAGCCGTGAGCCTGGGGGGAATCAGCCCCAGCATTTT.

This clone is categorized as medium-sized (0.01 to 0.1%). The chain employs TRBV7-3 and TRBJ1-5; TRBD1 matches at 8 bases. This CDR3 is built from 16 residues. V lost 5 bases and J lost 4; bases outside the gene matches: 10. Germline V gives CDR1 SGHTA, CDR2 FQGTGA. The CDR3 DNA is TGTGCCAGCAGCATTGACAGGGGAGAAGCGAATCAGCCCCAGCATTTT. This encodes CASSIDRGEANQPQHF.

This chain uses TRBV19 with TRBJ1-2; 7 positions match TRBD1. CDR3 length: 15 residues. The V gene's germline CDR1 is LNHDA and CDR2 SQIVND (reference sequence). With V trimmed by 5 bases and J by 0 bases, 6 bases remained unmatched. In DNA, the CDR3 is TGTGCCAGTAGTCTTTTAGGGGGCTCTAACTATGGCTACACCTTC. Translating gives CASSLLGGSNYGYTF.

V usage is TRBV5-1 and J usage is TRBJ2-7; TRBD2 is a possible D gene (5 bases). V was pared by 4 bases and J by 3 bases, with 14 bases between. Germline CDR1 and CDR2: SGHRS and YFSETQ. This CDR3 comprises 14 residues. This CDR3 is CASSTPSGVYEQYV. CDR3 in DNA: TGCGCCAGCAGCACCCCAAGCGGAGTCTACGAGCAGTACGTC.

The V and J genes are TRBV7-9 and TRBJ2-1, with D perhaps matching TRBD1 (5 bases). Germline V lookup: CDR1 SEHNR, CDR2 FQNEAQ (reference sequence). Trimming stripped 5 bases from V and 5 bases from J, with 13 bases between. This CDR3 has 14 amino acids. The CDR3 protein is CASSPLGPHNEQFF. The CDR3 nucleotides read TGTGCCAGCAGCCCCCTGGGGCCACACAATGAGCAGTTCTTC. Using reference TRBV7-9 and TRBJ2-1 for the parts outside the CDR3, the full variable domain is DTGVSQNPRHKITKRGQNVTFRCDPISEHNRLYWYRQTLGQGPEFLTYFQNEAQLEKSRLLSDRFSAERPKGSFSTLEIQRTEQGDSAMYLCASSPLGPHNEQFFGPGTRLTVL.

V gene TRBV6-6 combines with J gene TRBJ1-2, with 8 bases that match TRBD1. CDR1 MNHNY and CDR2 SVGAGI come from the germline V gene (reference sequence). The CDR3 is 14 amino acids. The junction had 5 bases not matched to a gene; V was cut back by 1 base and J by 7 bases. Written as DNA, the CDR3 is TGTGCCAGCAGTTACTTAGGACAGGGATTTGGCTACACCTTC. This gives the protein CASSYLGQGFGYTF.

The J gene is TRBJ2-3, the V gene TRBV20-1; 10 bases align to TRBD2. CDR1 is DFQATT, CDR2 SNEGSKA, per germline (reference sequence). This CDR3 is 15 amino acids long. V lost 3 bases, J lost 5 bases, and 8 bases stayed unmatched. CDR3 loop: CSASGSGRARDTQYF. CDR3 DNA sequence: TGCAGTGCTAGTGGGAGCGGGAGGGCAAGAGATACGCAGTATTTT.

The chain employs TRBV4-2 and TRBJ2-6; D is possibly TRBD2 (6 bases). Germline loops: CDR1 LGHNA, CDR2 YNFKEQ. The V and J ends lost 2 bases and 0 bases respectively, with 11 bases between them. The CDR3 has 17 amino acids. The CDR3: CASSQKNSGSGANVLTF. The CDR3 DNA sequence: TGTGCCAGCAGCCAAAAAAATAGCGGCTCTGGGGCCAACGTCCTGACTTTC.

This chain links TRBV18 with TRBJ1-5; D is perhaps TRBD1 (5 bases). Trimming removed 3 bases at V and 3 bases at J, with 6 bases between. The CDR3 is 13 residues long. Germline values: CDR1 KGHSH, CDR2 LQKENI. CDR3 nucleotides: TGTGCCAGCTCACCGACAGACAATCAGCCCCAGCATTTT. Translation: CASSPTDNQPQHF.

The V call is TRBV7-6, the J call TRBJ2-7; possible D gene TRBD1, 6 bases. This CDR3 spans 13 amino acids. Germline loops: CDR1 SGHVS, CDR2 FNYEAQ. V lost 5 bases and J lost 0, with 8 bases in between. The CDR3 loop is CASSPDSSYEQYF. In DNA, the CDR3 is TGTGCCAGCAGCCCGGACAGCTCCTACGAGCAGTACTTC.

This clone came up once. The CDR3 DNA is TGTGCCAGCCGCCCGGGTTCCTTCTATGGCTACACCTTC. It encodes CASRPGSFYGYTF. The J gene is TRBJ1-2, the V gene TRBV19, with D unresolved. Germline loops: CDR1 LNHDA, CDR2 SQIVND (reference sequence). V lost 9 bases, J lost 4 bases, and 15 bases lay in between. The CDR3 contains 13 residues.

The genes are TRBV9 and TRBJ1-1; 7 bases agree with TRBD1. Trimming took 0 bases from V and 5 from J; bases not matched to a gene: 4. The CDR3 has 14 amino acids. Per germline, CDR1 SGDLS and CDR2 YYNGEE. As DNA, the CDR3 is TGTGCCAGCAGCGTAGGAGGGGGCATTACTGAAGCTTTCTTT. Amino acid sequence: CASSVGGGITEAFF.

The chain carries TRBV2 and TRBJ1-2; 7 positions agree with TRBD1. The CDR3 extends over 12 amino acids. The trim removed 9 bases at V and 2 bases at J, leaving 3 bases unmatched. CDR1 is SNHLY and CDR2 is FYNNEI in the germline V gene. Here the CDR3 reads CARNRGNYGYTF. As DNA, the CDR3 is TGTGCCAGAAACAGGGGCAACTATGGCTACACCTTC.

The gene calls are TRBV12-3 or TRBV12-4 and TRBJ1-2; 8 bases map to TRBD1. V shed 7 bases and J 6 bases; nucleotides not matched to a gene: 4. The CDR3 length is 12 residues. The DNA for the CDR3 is TGTGCCAGCAATATACAGGGGGATGGCTACACCTTC. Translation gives CASNIQGDGYTF.

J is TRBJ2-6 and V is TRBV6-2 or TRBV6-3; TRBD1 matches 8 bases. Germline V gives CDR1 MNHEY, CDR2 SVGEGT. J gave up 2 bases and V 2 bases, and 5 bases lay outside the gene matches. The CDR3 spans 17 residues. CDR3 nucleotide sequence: TGTGCCAGCAGTTACGGGACAGGAAGAACTGGGGCCAACGTCCTGACTTTC. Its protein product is CASSYGTGRTGANVLTF.

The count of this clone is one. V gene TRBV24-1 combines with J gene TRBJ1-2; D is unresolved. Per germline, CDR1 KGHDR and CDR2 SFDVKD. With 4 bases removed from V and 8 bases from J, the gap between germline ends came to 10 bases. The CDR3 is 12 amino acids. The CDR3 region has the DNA TGTGCCACCAGTGAGTTCAATCGGGGCTACACCTTC. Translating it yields CATSEFNRGYTF.

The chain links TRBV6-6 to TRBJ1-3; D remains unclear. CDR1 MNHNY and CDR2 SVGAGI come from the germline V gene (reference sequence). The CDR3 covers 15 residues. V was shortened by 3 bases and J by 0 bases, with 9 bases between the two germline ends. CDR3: CASSYAPGSGNTIYF. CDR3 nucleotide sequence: TGTGCCAGCAGTTATGCCCCAGGCTCTGGAAACACCATATATTTT.

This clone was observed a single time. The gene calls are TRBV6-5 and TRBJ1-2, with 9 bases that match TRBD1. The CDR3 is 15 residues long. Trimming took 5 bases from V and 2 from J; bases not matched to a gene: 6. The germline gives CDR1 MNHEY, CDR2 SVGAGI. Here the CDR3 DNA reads TGTGCCAGCAGTAGGACAGGGGCCCAAAACTATGGCTACACCTTC. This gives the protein CASSRTGAQNYGYTF.